These T cell receptor beta chains were read from a single sample in a study of early T cells in non-severe SARS-CoV-2 infection. MiXCR, run by TCRdb on the 5' RACE reads, gives a single entry per CDR3 protein. Among about 64,000 distinct CDR3 sequences listed, approximately 10% were seen once. The sequenced sample was whole blood, obtained at baseline. The receptors originated from an adult who was a healthcare worker with PCR-confirmed SARS-CoV-2 infection or an uninfected control (not recorded which). CDR3s include the opening cysteine and the closing phenylalanine or tryptophan. The order of the fields is clone size, D gene, V gene, J gene, CDR3 protein, CDR3 DNA. A D gene is named only where the DNA matches it firmly. Size is stated for part of the rows, as once, few or many counts, or as a class when the clone is expanded.

NA	NA	TRBV7-2	TRBJ1-4	CASSLVVGREEKLFF	TGTGCCAGCAGCTTAGTCGTGGGTCGAGAGGAAAAACTGTTTTTT
many	NA	TRBV29-1	TRBJ1-2	CSVGRSDGYTF	TGCAGCGTTGGCAGGTCTGACGGCTACACCTTC
NA	NA	TRBV20-1	TRBJ2-5	CSAYRSNQETQYF	TGCAGTGCTTATCGATCGAACCAAGAGACCCAGTACTTC
many	TRBD1	TRBV10-3	TRBJ1-2	CAISEPGRSRTGASYGYTF	TGTGCCATCAGTGAGCCCGGCCGTTCGCGGACAGGGGCCTCTTATGGCTACACCTTC
NA	NA	TRBV11-2	TRBJ1-1	CASSQGPYTEAFF	TGTGCCAGCAGCCAGGGGCCGTACACTGAAGCTTTCTTT
few	NA	TRBV4-3	TRBJ1-1	CASSQEGDTEAFF	TGCGCCAGCAGCCAAGAGGGGGACACTGAAGCTTTCTTT
few	TRBD1	TRBV6-2/TRBV6-3	TRBJ1-2	CASSPGTATYGYTF	TGTGCCAGCAGCCCCGGGACAGCGACTTATGGCTACACCTTC
few	TRBD1	TRBV28	TRBJ2-7	CASSFPGQGFYEQYF	TGTGCCAGCAGTTTCCCGGGACAGGGTTTCTACGAGCAGTACTTC
few	TRBD2	TRBV4-2	TRBJ2-7	CASSQAPGVWLAGPAIYYEQYF	TGTGCCAGCAGCCAAGCCCCGGGGGTTTGGCTAGCGGGGCCTGCAATTTACTACGAGCAGTACTTC
few	NA	TRBV7-9	TRBJ1-1	CASTLSGTEAFF	TGTGCCAGCACCCTTAGTGGTACGGAAGCTTTCTTT
few	TRBD1	TRBV7-3	TRBJ2-1	CASSSDRNEQFF	TGTGCCAGCAGCTCGGACAGGAACGAGCAGTTCTTC